The next 9 T cell receptor beta chains were all read from a single sample in a study of blood T cell repertoires in COVID-19. Only in-frame clones appear in the TCRdb table, and some are missing; sequencing was by immunoSEQ multiplex PCR. The sample includes a few hundred thousand clones, just over 85% of them seen just once. Sequencing was performed on PBMCs or T cells enriched from blood (not recorded which). The origin of the receptors is a young woman who had recovered from COVID-19.

The V and J genes are TRBV6-1 and TRBJ1-4; no definite D call. V was cut by 3 bases and J by 8 bases, with 16 bases left in between. The CDR3 totals 15 residues. The germline CDR1 and CDR2 sequences are MNHNS and SASEGT. CDR3 coding DNA: TGTGCCAGCAGTGACAACAACGTAGGAGGGGAAAAACTGTTTTTT. Its translation: CASSDNNVGGEKLFF.

The rearrangement links TRBV28 to TRBJ1-4; 7 nucleotides match TRBD1. From germline, CDR1 is MDHEN and CDR2 SYDVKM. The junction had 9 bases not matched to a gene; V was cut back by 4 bases and J by 4 bases. The CDR3 runs 16 residues. For the CDR3, the DNA is TGTGCCAGCAGTTCACCAGGACAGGCCCTTAATGAAAAACTGTTTTTT. Translation gives CASSSPGQALNEKLFF.

This clone was seen only once. The V call is TRBV9, the J call TRBJ2-3; 12 nucleotides agree with TRBD2. The CDR3 sequence is 16 residues long. The V segment lost 3 bases and the J segment 2 bases; nucleotides outside the gene matches: 4. In germline, CDR1 is SGDLS, CDR2 YYNGEE. CDR3 coding DNA: TGTGCCAGCAGCGCCCTAGCGGGAGGGATCACAGATACGCAGTATTTT. This gives the protein CASSALAGGITDTQYF.

This clone was seen a single time. V and J are TRBV19 and TRBJ1-6; 8 bases match TRBD1. The CDR3 is made up of 13 amino acids. The V and J ends lost 11 bases and 9 bases, in that order; junction bases with no gene match: 9. Germline CDR1 and CDR2: LNHDA and SQIVND (reference sequence). CDR3 residues: CAGGGTGSSPLHF. The DNA of the CDR3 is TGTGCCGGCGGCGGGACAGGATCTTCACCCCTCCACTTT.

The chain combines TRBV27 with TRBJ1-1; D not resolved. V was trimmed by 5 bases and J by 6 bases, leaving 16 bases between them. The CDR3 has 14 residues. Looked up from germline, CDR1 is MNHEY and CDR2 is SMNVEV (reference sequence). The CDR3 nucleotides are TGTGCCAGCAGTACCCGGGGAAGCTGGGCTGAAGCTTTCTTT. It specifies CASSTRGSWAEAFF.

To note about this clone: Other DNA variants within this sample encode the same CDR3. The chain links TRBV19 to TRBJ2-1; D gene uncertain. The CDR3 contains 15 residues. Germline CDR1 is LNHDA and CDR2 is SQIVND (reference sequence). The germline V and J ends were trimmed by 5 bases and 0 bases, with 11 bases remaining between them. CDR3 sequence reads: CASSLELSSYNEQFF. In nucleotides, the CDR3 is TGTGCCAGTAGTTTGGAACTAAGCTCCTACAATGAGCAGTTCTTC.

This clone has only one observation. The rearrangement joins TRBV13 to TRBJ2-1; 7 positions agree with TRBD1. Germline loops: CDR1 PRHDT, CDR2 FYEKMQ (reference sequence). The CDR3 loop spans 19 amino acids. Germline trimming cut 0 bases from V and 0 bases from J; bases unmatched to any gene: 11. CDR3 nucleotide sequence: TGTGCCAGCAGCTTAGGACGTCCCCCGACAGGGCCCTCCTACAATGAGCAGTTCTTC. Translating it yields CASSLGRPPTGPSYNEQFF.

This chain connects TRBV18 to TRBJ2-1, with TRBD2 identical over 10 bases. The germline CDR1 and CDR2 sequences are KGHSH and LQKENI. CDR3 length: 14 amino acids. Trimming took 2 bases from V and 5 from J; bases not matched to a gene: 0. Here the CDR3 DNA reads TGTGCCAGCTCACCAACTAGCGGGGACAATGAGCAGTTCTTC. Translation: CASSPTSGDNEQFF.

V usage is TRBV25-1 and J usage is TRBJ2-3, with 7 bases that match TRBD2. Germline V gene lookup returns CDR1 MGHDK and CDR2 SYGVNS. There are 15 residues in the CDR3. Germline trimming cut 7 bases from V and 5 bases from J; bases unmatched to any gene: 12. CDR3 sequence reads: CASTSTGGWEDTQYF. The CDR3 bases are TGTGCCAGCACCTCAACGGGGGGTTGGGAAGATACGCAGTATTTT.